This record looks at one TCR beta chain sequence and its context. Per the germline V gene, CDR1 is SGHRS and CDR2 is YFSETQ. The trim removed 4 bases at V and 4 bases at J, leaving 12 bases unmatched. CDR3 length: 16 amino acids. While infection was still active, Seattle patients were enrolled and then followed longitudinally. The data were taken from a study of blood T cell repertoires in COVID-19. In the study overall: Acute-phase and convalescent COVID-19 samples originated in the United States, Italy and Spain. From T cells, B-cell-depleted T cells, or PBMCs came the material, which was cDNA or gDNA.

Original processing methods: For nucleated cells, counts were estimated from reference gene primer amplification. The assay was immunoSEQ multiplex PCR, and TCRdb's table has in-frame clones only and misses some. The DNA was the basis for D and trimming; V, J and clone size are from that table. The sample comprises approximately 350,000 clones, about 89% of which are singletons, and more than 5% rests with the top ten. The rearrangement joins TRBV5-1 to TRBJ1-2; 8 nucleotides line up with TRBD1. This TCR was recovered from a woman aged 45 to 65 with COVID-19, enrolled during active disease. Sequenced sample: peripheral blood. The CDR3 loop is CASSTGQGTVGYGYTF. As DNA, the CDR3 is TGCGCCAGCAGCACCGGACAGGGAACCGTAGGCTATGGCTACACCTTC.